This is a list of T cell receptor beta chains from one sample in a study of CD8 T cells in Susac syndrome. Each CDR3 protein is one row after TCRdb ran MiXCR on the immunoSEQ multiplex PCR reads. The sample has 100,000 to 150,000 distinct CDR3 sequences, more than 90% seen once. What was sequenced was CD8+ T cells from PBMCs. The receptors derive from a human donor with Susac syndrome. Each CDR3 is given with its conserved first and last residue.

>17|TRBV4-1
CASSQVYVIVGPPEQFF
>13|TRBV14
CASSLPNWEKAFF
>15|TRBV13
CASSPEGQGNTEAFF
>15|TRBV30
CAWDLSGSGTDTQYF
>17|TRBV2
CASSEIWASGGQETQYF
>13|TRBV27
CASSSLYTGELFF
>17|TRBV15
CATSRDGPGTGDEKLFF
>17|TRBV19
CASSIGTGSLGYNEQFF
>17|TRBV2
CASSNWTSGGIYNEQFF
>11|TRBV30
CAWSDHPFAFF
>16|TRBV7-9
CASSLGTSGSFHEQYF
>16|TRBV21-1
CASPTGRAESYNEQFF
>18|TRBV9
CASSPAWTGAATNEKLFF
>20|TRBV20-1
CSARAGTSGSMVSRTDTQYF
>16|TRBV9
CASSVQPSLAKNIQYF
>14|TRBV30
CAWSVTVSSYEQYF
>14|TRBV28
CASSSGGAQETQYF
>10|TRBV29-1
CSAWDRNYTF
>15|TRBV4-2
CASSQSMEGSNEQFF
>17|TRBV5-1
CASSSLGLAVHTGELFF
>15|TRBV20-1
CSASSVGGVGTEAFF
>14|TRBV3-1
CASRQVGGQETRYF
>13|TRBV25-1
CASSEGEYNEQFF
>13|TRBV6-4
CASSRSGTGELFF
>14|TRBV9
CASSVDGWNTEAFF